This TCR beta chain comes out of a study of T and B cells in COVID-19 patients. TRB was amplified from roughly 250-500 ng of blood genomic DNA. A few counts support this clonotype. Multiplex PCR with BIOMED2 TRB-A/B primer pools amplified TRB rearrangements. In TCRdb, the multiplex PCR reads were re-called with MiXCR into one record per CDR3 protein. The sample has more than 9,000 distinct CDR3 sequences; 30% to 35% are singletons. This CDR3 has 15 residues. Germline V gene lookup returns CDR1 SGHVS and CDR2 FNYEAQ. The V end lost 1 base, the J end lost 2 bases, and 9 bases lay between the germline ends.

This sequence was found in a human donor with active COVID-19. The sample was blood. The chain couples TRBV7-6 to TRBJ1-3; no clear D gene. Here the CDR3 reads CASSLGTGPGNTIYF. As DNA, the CDR3 is TGTGCCAGCAGCTTAGGGACCGGTCCTGGAAACACCATATATTTT.